This is a list of T cell receptor beta chains from one sample in a study of T cell responses to AZD1222 COVID-19 vaccine. Clones were read by immunoSEQ multiplex PCR, and TCRdb kept only the in-frame ones, dropping some. Among 110,000 to 150,000 clones, more than 85% were seen once, and the ten largest hold over 7.5%. The source material was peripheral blood, sampled on day 0 of AZD1222 vaccination. The receptor set was obtained from an adult in good health. Both conserved end residues are part of each CDR3. The order of the fields is J gene, V gene, D gene, clone size, CDR3 DNA, CDR3 protein. The D gene is left open where the match is weak. Size values are once, few and many counts, or a class for expanded clones, and some rows have none.

j_gene: TRBJ1-3
v_gene: TRBV3-1/TRBV3-2
d_gene: TRBD1
abundance: .
CDR3nt: TGTGCCAGCAGCCGGCGGCCGACAGGGTACGGAGGAAACACCATATATTTT
CDR3aa: CASSRRPTGYGGNTIYF

j_gene: TRBJ2-1
v_gene: TRBV6-2/TRBV6-3
d_gene: TRBD2
abundance: .
CDR3nt: TGTGCCAGCAGTTACTCAGCGGGGGGGGGCTACAATGAGCAGTTCTTC
CDR3aa: CASSYSAGGGYNEQFF

j_gene: TRBJ1-6
v_gene: TRBV12-5
d_gene: .
abundance: .
CDR3nt: TGTGCTAGTGGTCAAAAAATACAGGGTTATAATTCACCCCTCCACTTT
CDR3aa: CASGQKIQGYNSPLHF

j_gene: TRBJ2-1
v_gene: TRBV19
d_gene: .
abundance: .
CDR3nt: TGTGCCAGTAGCCGCAGGGGAGCAGGGTACAATGAGCAGTTCTTC
CDR3aa: CASSRRGAGYNEQFF

j_gene: TRBJ1-1
v_gene: TRBV5-1
d_gene: .
abundance: .
CDR3nt: TGCGCCAGCAGCTTAACGAGTTCGAACACTGAAGCTTTCTTT
CDR3aa: CASSLTSSNTEAFF

j_gene: TRBJ1-5
v_gene: TRBV5-1
d_gene: TRBD1
abundance: .
CDR3nt: TGCGCCAGCAGCTTGGGACAGGGGAAGGATCAGCCCCAGCATTTT
CDR3aa: CASSLGQGKDQPQHF

j_gene: TRBJ2-1
v_gene: TRBV7-3
d_gene: .
abundance: .
CDR3nt: TGTGCCAGCAGCTTTGCCAGAGACAATGAGCAGTTCTTC
CDR3aa: CASSFARDNEQFF

j_gene: TRBJ2-3
v_gene: TRBV23-1
d_gene: .
abundance: once
CDR3nt: TGCGCCAGCCCTCAGAGGGGGGGGTCTAGCACAGATACGCAGTATTTT
CDR3aa: CASPQRGGSSTDTQYF

j_gene: TRBJ2-7
v_gene: TRBV12-3/TRBV12-4
d_gene: .
abundance: few
CDR3nt: TGTGCCAGCAGATACTCAGGAGGGGACGAGCAGTACTTC
CDR3aa: CASRYSGGDEQYF

j_gene: TRBJ1-4
v_gene: TRBV6-1
d_gene: .
abundance: .
CDR3nt: TGTGCCAGCAGTGCCTCGGCCGGGTGGTCTAATGAAAAACTGTTTTTT
CDR3aa: CASSASAGWSNEKLFF

j_gene: TRBJ2-2
v_gene: TRBV5-1
d_gene: .
abundance: few
CDR3nt: TGCGCCAGCAGCTTGGCTGGCGGGACCGGGGAGCTGTTTTTT
CDR3aa: CASSLAGGTGELFF

j_gene: TRBJ1-2
v_gene: TRBV28
d_gene: TRBD1
abundance: .
CDR3nt: TGTGCCAGCAGTTTATATTCGGGTGGACAGGGGGTCTATGGCTACACCTTC
CDR3aa: CASSLYSGGQGVYGYTF

j_gene: TRBJ2-7
v_gene: TRBV18
d_gene: TRBD1
abundance: .
CDR3nt: TGTGCCAGCTCACTCGGGACAGGGGGGGTCCACGAGCAGTACTTC
CDR3aa: CASSLGTGGVHEQYF

j_gene: TRBJ1-2
v_gene: TRBV10-3
d_gene: .
abundance: .
CDR3nt: TGTGCCATCAGTGAAAGAGGCGAAACAGGATTGTATGGCTACACCTTC
CDR3aa: CAISERGETGLYGYTF

j_gene: TRBJ2-1
v_gene: TRBV6-6
d_gene: TRBD1
abundance: .
CDR3nt: TGTGCCACCAGGACAGGGGACTATGAGCAGTTCTTC
CDR3aa: CATRTGDYEQFF

j_gene: TRBJ1-6
v_gene: TRBV10-3
d_gene: TRBD1
abundance: once
CDR3nt: TGTGCCATCAGTGCGGACAGGGGTAATTCACCCCTCCACTTT
CDR3aa: CAISADRGNSPLHF

j_gene: TRBJ2-5
v_gene: TRBV6-5
d_gene: TRBD1
abundance: .
CDR3nt: TGTGCCAGCAGTTACTCAACAGGGGGGAAAGAGACCCAGTACTTC
CDR3aa: CASSYSTGGKETQYF

j_gene: TRBJ1-2
v_gene: TRBV9
d_gene: .
abundance: .
CDR3nt: TGTGCCAGTCTGAATGTAGAATATGGCTACACCTTC
CDR3aa: CASLNVEYGYTF

j_gene: TRBJ2-7
v_gene: TRBV30
d_gene: .
abundance: .
CDR3nt: TGTGCCTGGAGTGTAATAGGCAGCGGCGAGCAGTACTTC
CDR3aa: CAWSVIGSGEQYF

j_gene: TRBJ2-7
v_gene: TRBV7-9
d_gene: .
abundance: .
CDR3nt: TGTGCCAGCAGCCTTCACTATGACGAGCAGTACTTC
CDR3aa: CASSLHYDEQYF

j_gene: TRBJ2-3
v_gene: TRBV4-3
d_gene: .
abundance: .
CDR3nt: TGCGCCAGCCAAAAGAATCATCCGGGGGTCAGGGATACGCAGTATTTT
CDR3aa: CASQKNHPGVRDTQYF

j_gene: TRBJ1-6
v_gene: TRBV19
d_gene: .
abundance: .
CDR3nt: TGTGCCAGTAAAGTTGAGGGCGCGCTTAATTCGCCCCTCCACTTT
CDR3aa: CASKVEGALNSPLHF

j_gene: TRBJ2-3
v_gene: TRBV6-5
d_gene: .
abundance: .
CDR3nt: TGTGCCAGCAGTTACTCAGGGGTAGGCACAGATACGCAGTATTTT
CDR3aa: CASSYSGVGTDTQYF

j_gene: TRBJ1-6
v_gene: TRBV11-2
d_gene: TRBD1
abundance: .
CDR3nt: TGTGCCAGCAGCTTAGATGTTATCGGGACAGGGGGTTCACCCCTCCACTTT
CDR3aa: CASSLDVIGTGGSPLHF

j_gene: TRBJ2-1
v_gene: TRBV5-4
d_gene: TRBD2
abundance: .
CDR3nt: TGTGCCAGCAGCTTGTCTGGTAGCGGGGCCTCCTACAATGAGCAGTTCTTC
CDR3aa: CASSLSGSGASYNEQFF

j_gene: TRBJ2-1
v_gene: TRBV14
d_gene: .
abundance: .
CDR3nt: TGTGCCAGCAGCCCCCTCGACAGAAAGAGGCAGTTCTTC
CDR3aa: CASSPLDRKRQFF

j_gene: TRBJ1-4
v_gene: TRBV15
d_gene: .
abundance: .
CDR3nt: TGTGCCACCAGCAGAGATCCAGGACCTAATGAAAAACTGTTTTTT
CDR3aa: CATSRDPGPNEKLFF

j_gene: TRBJ2-7
v_gene: TRBV9
d_gene: .
abundance: .
CDR3nt: TGTGCCAGCAGCGTAGGGGGTGGTACCTACGAGCAGTACTTC
CDR3aa: CASSVGGGTYEQYF

j_gene: TRBJ1-2
v_gene: TRBV19
d_gene: .
abundance: .
CDR3nt: TGTGCCAGTAGTGCAACAGGTTTGATGTTTGGCTACACCTTC
CDR3aa: CASSATGLMFGYTF

j_gene: TRBJ1-5
v_gene: TRBV2
d_gene: .
abundance: .
CDR3nt: TGTGCCAGCAGTCAGGATTCTACAGGGAATCAGCCCCAGCATTTT
CDR3aa: CASSQDSTGNQPQHF

j_gene: TRBJ1-6
v_gene: TRBV7-9
d_gene: .
abundance: once
CDR3nt: TGTGCCAGCAGCCAGACCGTAACGGGGTCACCCCTCCACTTT
CDR3aa: CASSQTVTGSPLHF

j_gene: TRBJ2-3
v_gene: TRBV30
d_gene: .
abundance: .
CDR3nt: TGTGCCTGGAGTATCGGAGATACGCAGTATTTT
CDR3aa: CAWSIGDTQYF

j_gene: TRBJ2-7
v_gene: TRBV19
d_gene: TRBD1
abundance: .
CDR3nt: TGTGCCGCAGCGACAGGGGAGCGCGAGCAGTACTTC
CDR3aa: CAAATGEREQYF

j_gene: TRBJ1-1
v_gene: TRBV7-9
d_gene: TRBD1
abundance: .
CDR3nt: TGTGCCAGCAGCCAAGGACAGGCCCTGAACACTGAAGCTTTCTTT
CDR3aa: CASSQGQALNTEAFF

j_gene: TRBJ2-2
v_gene: TRBV6-5
d_gene: .
abundance: .
CDR3nt: TGTGCCAGCAGTTACGAGGTGGGGACCGGGGAGCTGTTTTTT
CDR3aa: CASSYEVGTGELFF

j_gene: TRBJ1-2
v_gene: TRBV5-1
d_gene: .
abundance: .
CDR3nt: TGCGCCAGCAGCTTTTTGGGAGGGAACTATGGCTACACCTTC
CDR3aa: CASSFLGGNYGYTF

j_gene: TRBJ1-5
v_gene: TRBV4-2
d_gene: .
abundance: .
CDR3nt: TGTGCCAGCAGCCAAGAGGGGCGGCAGCCCCAGCATTTT
CDR3aa: CASSQEGRQPQHF

j_gene: TRBJ1-6
v_gene: TRBV5-1
d_gene: .
abundance: .
CDR3nt: TGCGCCAGCCGACGATCCCCTACGGGGTCGGATAATTCACCCCTCCACTTT
CDR3aa: CASRRSPTGSDNSPLHF